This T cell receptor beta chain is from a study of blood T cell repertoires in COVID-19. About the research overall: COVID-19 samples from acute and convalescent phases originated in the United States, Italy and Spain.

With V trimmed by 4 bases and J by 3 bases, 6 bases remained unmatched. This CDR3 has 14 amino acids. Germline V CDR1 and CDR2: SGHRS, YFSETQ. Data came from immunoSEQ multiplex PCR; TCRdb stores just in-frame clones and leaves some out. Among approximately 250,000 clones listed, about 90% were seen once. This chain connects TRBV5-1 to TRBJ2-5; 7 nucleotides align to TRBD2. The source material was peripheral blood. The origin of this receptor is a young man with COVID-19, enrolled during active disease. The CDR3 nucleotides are TGCGCCAGCAGCACGGGACTATTCGAAGAGACCCAGTACTTC. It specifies CASSTGLFEETQYF. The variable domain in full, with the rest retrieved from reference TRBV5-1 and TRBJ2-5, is KAGVTQTPRYLIKTRGQQVTLSCSPISGHRSVSWYQQTPGQGLQFLFEYFSETQRNKGNFPGRFSGRQFSNSRSEMNVSTLELGDSALYLCASSTGLFEETQYFGPGTRLLVL.